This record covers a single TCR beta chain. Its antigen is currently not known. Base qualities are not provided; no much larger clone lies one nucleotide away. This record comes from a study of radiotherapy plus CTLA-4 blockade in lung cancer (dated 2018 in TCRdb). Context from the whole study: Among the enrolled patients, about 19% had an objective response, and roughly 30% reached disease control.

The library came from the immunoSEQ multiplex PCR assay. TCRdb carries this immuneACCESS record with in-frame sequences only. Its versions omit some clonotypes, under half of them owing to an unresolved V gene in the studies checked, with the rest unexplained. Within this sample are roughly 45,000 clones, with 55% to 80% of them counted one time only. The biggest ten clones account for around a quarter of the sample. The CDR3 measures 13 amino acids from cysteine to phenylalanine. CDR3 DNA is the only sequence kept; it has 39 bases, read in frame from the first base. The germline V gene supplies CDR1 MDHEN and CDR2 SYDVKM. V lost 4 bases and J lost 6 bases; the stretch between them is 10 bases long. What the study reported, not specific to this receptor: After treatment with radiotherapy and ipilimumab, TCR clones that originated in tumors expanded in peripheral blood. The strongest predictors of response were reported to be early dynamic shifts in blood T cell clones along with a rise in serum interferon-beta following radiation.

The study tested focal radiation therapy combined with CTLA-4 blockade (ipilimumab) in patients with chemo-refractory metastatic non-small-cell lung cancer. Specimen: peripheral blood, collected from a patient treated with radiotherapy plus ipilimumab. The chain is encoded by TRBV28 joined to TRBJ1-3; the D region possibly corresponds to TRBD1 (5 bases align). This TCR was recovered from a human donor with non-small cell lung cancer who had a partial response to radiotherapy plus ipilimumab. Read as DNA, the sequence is TGTGCCAGCAGTTCTGGCAGGGAAAACACCATATATTTT. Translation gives CASSSGRENTIYF.